The rows below give T cell receptor beta chains drawn from one sample of a study of T cells after posttransplantation cyclophosphamide. Only in-frame clones appear in the TCRdb table, and some are missing; sequencing was by immunoSEQ multiplex PCR. Of 6,500 to 7,000 clones detected, roughly 77% appear once; the ten largest clones hold 20%. Source: PBMCs, taken after allogeneic stem cell transplant with posttransplant cyclophosphamide. These receptors all come from a female patient aged 45 to 65 who received an allogeneic stem cell transplant from a related donor, was CMV-positive, and had no GVHD. The T cells may partly be graft donor cells. Both conserved end residues are part of each CDR3. D genes are given only for firm matches. A row's size may be missing; if present it is once, few, many or a size class.

>TRBJ1-2|.|TRBD1|TRBV18
CASSPLPGGYANYGYTF
TGTGCCAGCTCACCCTTGCCAGGGGGCTACGCTAACTATGGCTACACCTTC
>TRBJ1-4|few|.|TRBV19
CASMGTRLTDPSTNEKLFF
TGTGCCAGTATGGGGACTAGATTGACAGACCCTTCTACTAATGAAAAACTGTTTTTT
>TRBJ2-5|.|TRBD1|TRBV7-8
CASDDRGRGEQYF
TGTGCCAGCGATGACAGGGGTCGTGGTGAGCAGTACTTC
>TRBJ1-3|.|.|TRBV7-9
CASSLQGLGNTIYF
TGTGCCAGCAGCTTACAGGGACTGGGAAACACCATATATTTT
>TRBJ2-1|.|.|TRBV9
CASSVGPGSYNEQFF
TGTGCCAGCAGCGTAGGGCCGGGCTCCTACAATGAGCAGTTCTTC
>TRBJ2-1|few|TRBD2|TRBV9
CASSVEASGRLLEQFF
TGTGCCAGCAGCGTAGAGGCTAGCGGGAGGTTGTTGGAGCAGTTCTTC
>TRBJ1-2|.|TRBD1|TRBV19
CASSPDRGVGGYTF
TGTGCCAGTAGCCCCGACAGGGGGGTGGGGGGCTACACCTTC
>TRBJ2-5|.|TRBD1|TRBV2
CAADRSFQETQYF
TGTGCCGCGGACAGGTCCTTCCAAGAGACCCAGTACTTC
>TRBJ1-2|.|TRBD1|TRBV28
CASSSPDRGNYGYTF
TGTGCCAGCAGTTCCCCGGACAGGGGCAACTATGGCTACACCTTC
>TRBJ1-3|.|.|TRBV30
CAWSRDSGSGNTIYF
TGTGCCTGGAGTAGGGACTCTGGCTCTGGAAACACCATATATTTT
>TRBJ2-1|.|TRBD2|TRBV18
CASSLNGGSSYNEQFF
TGTGCCAGCTCACTCAACGGGGGGAGCTCCTACAATGAGCAGTTCTTC
>TRBJ1-6|.|.|TRBV6-1
CASSDFDNSPLHF
TGTGCCAGCAGTGATTTCGATAATTCACCCCTCCACTTT
>TRBJ1-2|.|.|TRBV6-5
CASSYFNRGYGYTF
TGTGCCAGCAGTTATTTCAATCGGGGCTATGGCTACACCTTC
>TRBJ2-5|.|.|TRBV18
CASSPPGGETQYF
TGTGCCAGCTCACCACCGGGAGGCGAGACCCAGTACTTC
>TRBJ2-1|.|TRBD1|TRBV5-8
CASRIVGQNYNEQFF
TGTGCCAGCAGAATTGTGGGACAGAATTACAATGAGCAGTTCTTC
>TRBJ2-1|.|TRBD2|TRBV5-6
CASRPRGSLARAHNEQFF
TGTGCCAGCAGACCTAGGGGCTCACTAGCGCGAGCACACAATGAGCAGTTCTTC
>TRBJ2-1|.|TRBD2|TRBV27
CASSLRLAGDNEQFF
TGTGCCAGCAGTTTGCGGCTAGCGGGAGACAATGAGCAGTTCTTC
>TRBJ2-5|once|.|TRBV28
CASSRSGTTQETQYF
TGTGCCAGCAGTCGATCCGGGACAACTCAAGAGACCCAGTACTTC
>TRBJ2-7|.|.|TRBV2
CASSAGRLSYEQYF
TGTGCCAGCAGTGCGGGGAGGCTCTCCTACGAGCAGTACTTC
>TRBJ1-2|.|.|TRBV28
CASSFGSLYGYTF
TGTGCCAGCAGTTTCGGGTCGCTATATGGCTACACCTTC